This T cell receptor beta chain came from a study of OX40 agonist ivuxolimab in advanced cancers. Method: immunoSEQ multiplex PCR; TCRdb's copy keeps in-frame clones and lacks some. The data show 74,000 or so clones, with around nine tenths seen just once and roughly 1.9% held by the top ten. V was clipped by 2 bases and J by 2 bases; unmatched bases: 7. The CDR3 totals 16 residues. CDR1 and CDR2 from the germline V gene are SEHNR and FQNEAQ (reference sequence). Sequences were derived from CD4+ or CD8+ T cells sorted from blood, sampled in a trial of the OX40 agonist ivuxolimab. This clonotype was sampled from an adult with an advanced solid tumor such as melanoma, head and neck, liver or kidney cancer. The chain couples TRBV7-9 to TRBJ2-3; 7 bases match TRBD2. The CDR3 is CASSLKGGGSTDTQYF. The CDR3 DNA is TGTGCCAGCAGCTTAAAAGGCGGGGGATCCACAGATACGCAGTATTTT.